This T cell receptor (beta chain) emerged from a study of blood T cell repertoires in COVID-19. Study background: COVID-19 samples from acute and convalescent phases originated in the United States, Italy and Spain. The cDNA or gDNA used as material had been derived from T cells, B-cell-depleted T cells, or PBMCs.

The length of the CDR3 is 17 residues. Trimming left V 4 bases short and J 2 bases short, with 16 bases between. The V gene's germline CDR1 is SGHNT and CDR2 YYREEE (reference sequence). As originally analysed: Scientists estimated how many nucleated cells there were by amplifying reference gene primers. Profiled with immunoSEQ multiplex PCR; TCRdb holds only in-frame clones, not every one. That table gives V, J and clone size, and the DNA gave D and trimming. The sample carries roughly 260,000 clones, 86% recorded once. The rearrangement joins TRBV5-4 to TRBJ2-6; a possible D gene is TRBD2 (6 bases). The sequenced material came from peripheral blood. The receptor's source is a man aged 35 to 55 who had recovered from COVID-19. In nucleotides, the CDR3 is TGTGCCAGCAGCGCGGGACTTGACGTCGCTGGGGCCAACGTCCTGACTTTC. It encodes CASSAGLDVAGANVLTF. The full variable domain, with the rest looked up from reference TRBV5-4 and TRBJ2-6, is ETGVTQSPTHLIKTRGQQVTLRCSSQSGHNTVSWYQQALGQGPQFIFQYYREEENGRGNFPPRFSGLQFPNYSSELNVNALELDDSALYLCASSAGLDVAGANVLTFGAGSRLTVL.